This TCR beta chain was sequenced in a study of T cells in Graves' hyperthyroidism and ophthalmopathy. Template material for amplifying TCR beta CDR3 regions consisted of RNA transcripts. First-round RT-PCR with HTBI primers amplified the TCR CDR3 region. A single record per CDR3 protein comes from TCRdb applying MiXCR to the multiplex PCR reads. This table holds about 700,000 distinct CDR3 sequences, approximately 15% found once. The germline V gene has CDR1 SNHLY and CDR2 FYNNEI. The CDR3 is 15 amino acids. With V trimmed by 1 base and J by 7 bases, 6 bases remained unmatched. This clonotype was seen at least ten times.

Material for sequencing was blood. The chain employs TRBV2 and TRBJ2-1; 8 bases align to TRBD2. This receptor was taken from a young woman with Graves' hyperthyroidism. In DNA, the CDR3 is TGTGCCAGCAGTGAAGAGGGGACTAGTAGGAATGAGCAGTTCTTC. Translated: CASSEEGTSRNEQFF.